This TCR beta chain stems from a study of immune heterogeneity within non-small cell lung tumors. General observations from the study: Recurrence of identical dominant CDR3 beta clonotypes was observed across intrapatient tumor sites, concomitant with site-unique high-frequency clones. Local T-cell clonality was recorded as moderately but significantly correlated with local tumor mutational burden, with R about 0.32. Individual patients showed largely nonoverlapping sets of high-frequency T-cell receptor beta clonotypes.

The starting template was genomic DNA from bulk tumor, around 610 ng per sample. From each primary tumor, several far-apart biopsies were obtained during surgery. With untreated, newly diagnosed non-small cell lung cancer, the patients went on to undergo curative surgery. Everyone who gave samples had just been diagnosed with non-small cell lung cancer and was having surgery with curative intent. Germline CDR1 reads KGHDR; CDR2 reads SFDVKD. The V end was cut by 6 bases, the J end by 1 base, with 18 bases between. This CDR3 has 16 amino acids. Amplification of TCR beta CDR3 was performed by multiplex PCR with 32 V and 13 J primers. TCRdb used MiXCR to reprocess the multiplex PCR reads, holding one entry per CDR3 protein. Of about 5,600 distinct CDR3 sequences detected, roughly 18% appear once; the ten largest clones hold approximately 3.5%. This clonotype rates as medium-sized. Its antigen is undetermined.

The origin of this receptor is a man aged 40-49 years with non-small cell lung cancer. Sequences were obtained from lung tumor tissue. This chain uses TRBV24-1 with TRBJ2-7; possibly TRBD1 for D (5 bases). This chain's CDR3 is CATSSLGAPKSYEQYF. The CDR3 DNA follows: TGTGCCACCAGTAGTTTAGGGGCGCCCAAATCCTACGAGCAGTACTTC.